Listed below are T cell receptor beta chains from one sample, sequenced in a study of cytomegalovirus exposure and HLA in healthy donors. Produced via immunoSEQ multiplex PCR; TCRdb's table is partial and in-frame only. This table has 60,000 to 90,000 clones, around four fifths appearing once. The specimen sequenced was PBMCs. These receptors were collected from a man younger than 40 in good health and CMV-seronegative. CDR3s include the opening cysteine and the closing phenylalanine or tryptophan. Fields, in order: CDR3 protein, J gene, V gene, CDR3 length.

CDR3aa: CSVVSGELWSFTDTQYF
j_gene: TRBJ2-3
v_gene: TRBV29-1
len: 17

CDR3aa: CASSRGGKPGNTIYF
j_gene: TRBJ1-3
v_gene: TRBV6-5
len: 15

CDR3aa: CASSIEQNTEAFF
j_gene: TRBJ1-1
v_gene: TRBV19
len: 13

CDR3aa: CASSLEALTGGNQPQHF
j_gene: TRBJ1-5
v_gene: TRBV5-1
len: 17

CDR3aa: CSVPRQANTEAFF
j_gene: TRBJ1-1
v_gene: TRBV29-1
len: 13

CDR3aa: CASSPIAGDGYNEQFF
j_gene: TRBJ2-1
v_gene: TRBV18
len: 16

CDR3aa: CASSLVATVNTGELFF
j_gene: TRBJ2-2
v_gene: TRBV7-6
len: 16

CDR3aa: CASSIGLAGEETQYF
j_gene: TRBJ2-5
v_gene: TRBV19
len: 15

CDR3aa: CASSVELAGGHEQFF
j_gene: TRBJ2-1
v_gene: TRBV9
len: 15

CDR3aa: CASSPLAGGSYEQYF
j_gene: TRBJ2-7
v_gene: TRBV7-6
len: 15

CDR3aa: CASSQDLTRQGGIEAFF
j_gene: TRBJ1-1
v_gene: TRBV4-3
len: 17

CDR3aa: CASSQEAGAIYNEQFF
j_gene: TRBJ2-1
v_gene: TRBV4-3
len: 16

CDR3aa: CASSSRDRVLNTEAFF
j_gene: TRBJ1-1
v_gene: TRBV18
len: 16

CDR3aa: CASSPGGSRVILFF
j_gene: TRBJ1-4
v_gene: TRBV9
len: 14

CDR3aa: CASSMDPTSYNEQFF
j_gene: TRBJ2-1
v_gene: TRBV5-1
len: 15

CDR3aa: CATLTSGSAGDTQYF
j_gene: TRBJ2-3
v_gene: TRBV6-5
len: 15

CDR3aa: CASSVGTAQETQYF
j_gene: TRBJ2-5
v_gene: TRBV7-9
len: 14

CDR3aa: CASSQERAYEQYF
j_gene: TRBJ2-7
v_gene: TRBV4-3
len: 13

CDR3aa: CASRTSGDQGTQYF
j_gene: TRBJ2-3
v_gene: TRBV6-1
len: 14